Listed below are T cell receptor beta chains from one sample, sequenced in a study of T-cell memory formation after mild COVID-19. Each CDR3 protein gets one entry after TCRdb re-called the 5' RACE reads with MiXCR. The sample lists approximately 240,000 distinct CDR3 sequences; about 15% were seen once. The sequenced sample was PBMCs or a T cell subset sorted from them (not recorded which). The source of these receptors is a man between 18 and 35 years old who had mild COVID-19 (a few samples of this study predate the infection). Cell type and time point are not known. Both conserved end residues are part of each CDR3. A D gene is named only where the DNA matches it firmly. Part of the rows lack a size; the others show once, few, many or a class for expanded clones.

TRBV7-2	few	-	TRBJ1-5	CASSQQGSGQPQHF	TGTGCCAGCAGCCAACAGGGAAGCGGTCAGCCCCAGCATTTT
TRBV4-1	few	-	TRBJ2-7	CASSHGTEDYEQYF	TGCGCCAGCAGCCACGGTACGGAAGACTACGAGCAGTACTTC
TRBV4-2	-	-	TRBJ2-5	CASSQAAGQIQETQYF	TGTGCCAGCAGCCAAGCGGCGGGGCAGATTCAAGAGACCCAGTACTTC
TRBV2	-	-	TRBJ2-5	CASRNGEYQETQYF	TGTGCCAGCAGGAACGGCGAGTACCAAGAGACCCAGTACTTC
TRBV7-8	few	-	TRBJ1-1	CASSRGALNTEAFF	TGTGCCAGCAGCAGAGGGGCCCTGAACACTGAAGCTTTCTTT
TRBV9	-	-	TRBJ1-1	CASSVGPLSEAFF	TGTGCCAGCAGCGTAGGACCGCTGTCTGAAGCTTTCTTT
TRBV27	-	-	TRBJ1-5	CASSSAGKSQPQHF	TGTGCCAGCAGTTCGGCAGGGAAAAGTCAGCCCCAGCATTTT
TRBV5-1	-	-	TRBJ2-5	CASSVGSVQETQYF	TGCGCCAGCAGCGTGGGGTCAGTTCAAGAGACCCAGTACTTC
TRBV12-3/TRBV12-4	-	-	TRBJ1-5	CASSFNTDQPQHF	TGTGCCAGCAGTTTTAACACCGATCAGCCCCAGCATTTT
TRBV7-2	many	TRBD2	TRBJ2-1	CASSFTSGAYNEQFF	TGTGCCAGCAGCTTCACTAGCGGGGCCTACAATGAGCAGTTCTTC
TRBV18	-	-	TRBJ2-3	CASSAPSTDTQYF	TGTGCCAGCTCAGCTCCTAGCACAGATACGCAGTATTTT
TRBV20-1	-	TRBD1	TRBJ1-2	CSARDRGGYGYTF	TGCAGTGCTAGAGACAGGGGGGGATATGGCTACACCTTC
TRBV6-4	-	-	TRBJ2-3	CASSAELAADTQYF	TGTGCCAGCAGTGCTGAACTAGCAGCAGATACGCAGTATTTT
TRBV29-1	-	TRBD1	TRBJ2-3	CSVDRDLVDTQYF	TGCAGCGTAGACAGGGACCTGGTGGATACGCAGTATTTT
TRBV12-5	few	-	TRBJ1-2	CASAPYLGYGYTF	TGTGCTAGTGCCCCCTACTTAGGCTATGGCTACACCTTC
TRBV5-5	-	TRBD2	TRBJ2-3	CASSARGLDTDTQYF	TGTGCCAGCAGCGCAAGGGGACTAGACACAGATACGCAGTATTTT
TRBV7-2	few	TRBD2	TRBJ2-1	CASRISGGWYEQFF	TGTGCCAGCAGGATTAGCGGGGGGTGGTATGAGCAGTTCTTC
TRBV12-5	-	TRBD1	TRBJ1-3	CASGSGGQVHTIYF	TGTGCTAGTGGTTCAGGGGGTCAGGTTCACACCATATATTTT
TRBV3-1	-	-	TRBJ1-5	CASSQGPVANQPQHF	TGTGCCAGCAGCCAAGGGCCGGTCGCCAATCAGCCCCAGCATTTT
TRBV7-2	few	-	TRBJ1-6	CASSLISVRDSPLHF	TGTGCCAGCAGCTTAATATCAGTCCGGGACTCACCCCTCCACTTT